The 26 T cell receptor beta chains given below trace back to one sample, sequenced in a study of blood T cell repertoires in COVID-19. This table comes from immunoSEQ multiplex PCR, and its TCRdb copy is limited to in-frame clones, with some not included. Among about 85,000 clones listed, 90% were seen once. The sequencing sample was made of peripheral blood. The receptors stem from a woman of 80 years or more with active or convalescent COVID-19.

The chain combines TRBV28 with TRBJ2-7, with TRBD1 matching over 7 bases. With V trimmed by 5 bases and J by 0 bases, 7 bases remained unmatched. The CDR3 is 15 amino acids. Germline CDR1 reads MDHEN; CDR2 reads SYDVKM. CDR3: CASSPGDSSSYEQYF. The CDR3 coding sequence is TGTGCCAGCAGTCCCGGGGACAGCAGCTCCTACGAGCAGTACTTC.

In nucleotides, the CDR3 is TGTGCCAGCAGTTTGGGCTACGGAAACTATGGCTACACCTTC. Its translation: CASSLGYGNYGYTF. V usage is TRBV28 and J usage is TRBJ1-2; the D is unclear. CDR1 is MDHEN, CDR2 SYDVKM, per germline. V was shortened by 3 bases and J by 2 bases, with 10 bases between the two germline ends. This CDR3 has 14 amino acids.

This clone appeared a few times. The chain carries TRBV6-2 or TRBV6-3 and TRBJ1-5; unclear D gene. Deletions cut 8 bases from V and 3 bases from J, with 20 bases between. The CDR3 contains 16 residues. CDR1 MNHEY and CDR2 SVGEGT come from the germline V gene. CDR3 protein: CASGFLSPPFNQPQHF. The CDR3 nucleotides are TGTGCCAGCGGTTTTTTGTCTCCCCCTTTCAATCAGCCCCAGCATTTT.

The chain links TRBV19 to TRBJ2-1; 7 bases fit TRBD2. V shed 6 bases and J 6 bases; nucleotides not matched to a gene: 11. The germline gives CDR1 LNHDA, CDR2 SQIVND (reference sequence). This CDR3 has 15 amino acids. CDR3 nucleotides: TGTGCCAGTAGGCGGCGGGAGTGGGAGGGCAATGAGCAGTTCTTC. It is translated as CASRRREWEGNEQFF.

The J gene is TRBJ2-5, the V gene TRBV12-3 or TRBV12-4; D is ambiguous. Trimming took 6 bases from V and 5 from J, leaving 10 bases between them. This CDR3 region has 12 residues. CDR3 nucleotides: TGTGCCAGCAGCCCCCGGCGGGAGACCCAGTACTTC. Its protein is CASSPRRETQYF.

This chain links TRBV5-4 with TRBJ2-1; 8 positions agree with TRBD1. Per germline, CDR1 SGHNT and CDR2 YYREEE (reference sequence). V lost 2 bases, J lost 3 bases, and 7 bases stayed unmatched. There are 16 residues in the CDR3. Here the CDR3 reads CASSFAGTGGYNEQFF. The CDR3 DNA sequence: TGTGCCAGCAGCTTCGCCGGGACAGGCGGCTACAATGAGCAGTTCTTC.

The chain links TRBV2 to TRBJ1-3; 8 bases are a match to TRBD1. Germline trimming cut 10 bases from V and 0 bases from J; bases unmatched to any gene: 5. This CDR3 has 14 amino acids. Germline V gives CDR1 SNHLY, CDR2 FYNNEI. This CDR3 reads CATGGWGSGNTIYF. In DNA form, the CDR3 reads TGTGCCACAGGGGGCTGGGGCTCTGGAAACACCATATATTTT.

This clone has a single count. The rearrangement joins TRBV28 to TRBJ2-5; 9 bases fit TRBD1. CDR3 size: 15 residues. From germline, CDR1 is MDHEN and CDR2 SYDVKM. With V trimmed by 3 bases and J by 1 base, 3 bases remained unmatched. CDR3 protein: CASSLLTGGQETQYF. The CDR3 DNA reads TGTGCCAGCAGTTTGTTGACAGGGGGCCAAGAGACCCAGTACTTC.

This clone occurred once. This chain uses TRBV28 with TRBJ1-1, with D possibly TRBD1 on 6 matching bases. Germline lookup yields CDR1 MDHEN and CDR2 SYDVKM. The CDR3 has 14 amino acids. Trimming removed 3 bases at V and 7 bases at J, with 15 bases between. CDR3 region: CASSFTGWTNEAFF. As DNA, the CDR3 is TGTGCCAGCAGTTTTACAGGGTGGACCAATGAAGCTTTCTTT.

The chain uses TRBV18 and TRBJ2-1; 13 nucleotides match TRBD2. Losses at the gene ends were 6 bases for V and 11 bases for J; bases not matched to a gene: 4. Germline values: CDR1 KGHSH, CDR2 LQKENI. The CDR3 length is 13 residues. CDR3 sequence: CASSGLAGDKQFF. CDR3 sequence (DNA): TGTGCCAGCTCCGGACTAGCGGGGGATAAGCAGTTCTTC.

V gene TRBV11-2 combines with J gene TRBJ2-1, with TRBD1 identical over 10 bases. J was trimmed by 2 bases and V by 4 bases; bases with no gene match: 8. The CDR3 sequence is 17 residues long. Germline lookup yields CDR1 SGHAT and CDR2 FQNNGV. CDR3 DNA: TGTGCCAGCAGCTACACTACGGGACAGGGGCCCTACAATGAGCAGTTCTTC. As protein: CASSYTTGQGPYNEQFF.

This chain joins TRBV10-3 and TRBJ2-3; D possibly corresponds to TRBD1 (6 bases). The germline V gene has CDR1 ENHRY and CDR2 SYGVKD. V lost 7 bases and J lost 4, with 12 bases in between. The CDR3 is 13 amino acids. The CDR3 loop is CAINGGAADTQYF. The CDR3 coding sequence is TGTGCCATCAATGGGGGCGCCGCAGATACGCAGTATTTT.

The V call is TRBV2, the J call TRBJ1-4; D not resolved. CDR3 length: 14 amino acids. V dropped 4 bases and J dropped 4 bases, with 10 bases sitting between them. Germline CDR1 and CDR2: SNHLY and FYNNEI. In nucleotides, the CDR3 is TGTGCCAGCAGTGGGCGGGGTTTTAATGAAAAACTGTTTTTT. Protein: CASSGRGFNEKLFF.

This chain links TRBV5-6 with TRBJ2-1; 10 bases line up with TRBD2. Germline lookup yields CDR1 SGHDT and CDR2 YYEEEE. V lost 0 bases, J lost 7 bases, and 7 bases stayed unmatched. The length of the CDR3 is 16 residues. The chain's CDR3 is CASSLVAASGRNEQFF. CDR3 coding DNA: TGTGCCAGCAGCTTGGTCGCGGCTAGCGGGAGAAATGAGCAGTTCTTC.

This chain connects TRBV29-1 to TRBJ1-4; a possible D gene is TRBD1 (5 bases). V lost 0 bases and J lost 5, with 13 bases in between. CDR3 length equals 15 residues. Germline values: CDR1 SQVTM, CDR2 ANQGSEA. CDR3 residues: CSVEDEGEVNEKLFF. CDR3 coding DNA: TGCAGCGTTGAAGATGAAGGGGAGGTGAATGAAAAACTGTTTTTT.

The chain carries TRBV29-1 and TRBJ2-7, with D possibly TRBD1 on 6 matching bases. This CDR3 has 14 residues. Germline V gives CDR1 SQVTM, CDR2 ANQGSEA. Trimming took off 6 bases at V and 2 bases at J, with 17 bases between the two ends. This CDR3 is CSVAEMTGPYEQYF. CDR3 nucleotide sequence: TGCAGCGTCGCAGAAATGACAGGACCCTACGAGCAGTACTTC.

CDR3 DNA: TGCAGTGCTAGTCCACAGGCCTCCTACGAGCAGTACTTC. Its translation is CSASPQASYEQYF. This sequence joins TRBV20-1 and TRBJ2-7; TRBD1 is a possible D gene (5 bases). The CDR3 is 13 residues long. CDR1 is DFQATT and CDR2 is SNEGSKA in the germline V gene (reference sequence). Trimming left V 3 bases short and J 0 bases short, with 9 bases between.

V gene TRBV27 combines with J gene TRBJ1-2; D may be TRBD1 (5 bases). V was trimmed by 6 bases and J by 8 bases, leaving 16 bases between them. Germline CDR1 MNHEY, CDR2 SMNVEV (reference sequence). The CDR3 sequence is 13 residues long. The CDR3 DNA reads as TGTGCCAGCAGGATTACAGGAGGAGGGGGCTACACCTTC. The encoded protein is CASRITGGGGYTF.

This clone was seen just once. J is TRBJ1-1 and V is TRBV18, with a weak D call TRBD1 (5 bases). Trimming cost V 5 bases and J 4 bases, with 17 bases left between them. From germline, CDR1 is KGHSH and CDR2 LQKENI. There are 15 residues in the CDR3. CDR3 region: CASSSLQVEGTEAFF. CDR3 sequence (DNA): TGTGCCAGCTCATCTCTACAGGTGGAGGGCACTGAAGCTTTCTTT.

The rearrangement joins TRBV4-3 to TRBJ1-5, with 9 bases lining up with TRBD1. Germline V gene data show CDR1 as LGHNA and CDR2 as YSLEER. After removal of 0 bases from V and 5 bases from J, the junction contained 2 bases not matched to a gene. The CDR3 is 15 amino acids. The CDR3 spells CASSQDWTGDQPQHF. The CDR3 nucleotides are TGCGCCAGCAGCCAAGATTGGACAGGGGATCAGCCCCAGCATTTT.

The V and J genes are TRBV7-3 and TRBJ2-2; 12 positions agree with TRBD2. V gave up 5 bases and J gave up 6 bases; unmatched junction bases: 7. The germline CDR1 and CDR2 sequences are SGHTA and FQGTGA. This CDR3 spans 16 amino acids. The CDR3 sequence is CASSVLAGGFAGELFF. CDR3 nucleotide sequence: TGTGCCAGCAGCGTACTAGCGGGAGGTTTCGCCGGGGAGCTGTTTTTT.

CDR3 nucleotide sequence: TGTGCCAGCAGTTCTGGTTGGGGTAGGGGTAAAGGTCCGGGTCCCTACGAGCAGTACTTC. Protein: CASSSGWGRGKGPGPYEQYF. The genes are TRBV28 and TRBJ2-7; maybe TRBD1 (5 bases). The germline CDR1 and CDR2 sequences are MDHEN and SYDVKM. This CDR3 has 20 residues. With 4 bases removed from V and 2 bases from J, the gap between germline ends came to 30 bases.

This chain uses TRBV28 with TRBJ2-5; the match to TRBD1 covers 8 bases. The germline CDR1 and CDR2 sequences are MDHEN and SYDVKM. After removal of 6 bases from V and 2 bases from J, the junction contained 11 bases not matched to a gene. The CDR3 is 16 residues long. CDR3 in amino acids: CASSRLQGAGQETQYF. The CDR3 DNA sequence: TGTGCCAGCAGCCGACTCCAGGGGGCTGGACAAGAGACCCAGTACTTC.

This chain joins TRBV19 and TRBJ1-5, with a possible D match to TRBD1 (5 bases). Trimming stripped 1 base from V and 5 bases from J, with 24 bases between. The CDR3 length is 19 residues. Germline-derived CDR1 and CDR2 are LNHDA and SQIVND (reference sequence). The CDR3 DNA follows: TGTGCCAGTAGTATAGGTGCGCAGGGTGGGTATCGGGTTGATCAGCCCCAGCATTTT. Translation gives CASSIGAQGGYRVDQPQHF.

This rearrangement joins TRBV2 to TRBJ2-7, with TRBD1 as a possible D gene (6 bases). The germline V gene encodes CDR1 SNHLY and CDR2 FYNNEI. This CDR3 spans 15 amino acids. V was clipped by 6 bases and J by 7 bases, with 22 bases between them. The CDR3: CASSPGVGDPLEQYF. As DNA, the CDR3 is TGTGCCAGCAGCCCAGGGGTAGGTGACCCTTTGGAGCAGTACTTC.

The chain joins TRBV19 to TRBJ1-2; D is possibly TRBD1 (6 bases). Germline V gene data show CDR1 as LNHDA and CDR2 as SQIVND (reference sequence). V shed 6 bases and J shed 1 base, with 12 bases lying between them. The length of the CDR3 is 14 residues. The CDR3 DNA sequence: TGTGCCAGTAGGCTACAACAGGGTAACTATGGCTACACCTTC. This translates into CASRLQQGNYGYTF.